What follows are 10 T cell receptor beta chains derived from one specimen sequenced in a study of cytomegalovirus exposure and HLA in healthy donors. The study ran its PCR with 60 Vbeta and 13 Jbeta primers. Generated by immunoSEQ multiplex PCR, the TCRdb table keeps only in-frame clones and is missing some. The sample has about 130,000 clones; 76% are singletons. Sequenced: PBMCs. The receptors stem from a female donor in good health and CMV-seropositive.

V and J are TRBV6-1 and TRBJ1-5; D not certain. V was cut by 6 bases and J by 4 bases, with 7 bases left in between. The CDR3 extends over 12 amino acids. In germline, CDR1 is MNHNS, CDR2 SASEGT. The CDR3 region has the DNA TGTGCCAGCAGGCTAGTAAATCAGCCCCAGCATTTT. Protein sequence: CASRLVNQPQHF.

The chain uses TRBV7-7 and TRBJ1-3; TRBD1 matches 11 bases. V was clipped by 5 bases and J by 2 bases; unmatched bases: 2. The germline gives CDR1 SSHAT, CDR2 FNYEAQ (reference sequence). This CDR3 has 15 amino acids. This CDR3 reads CASSPGQGAGNTIYF. The CDR3 DNA follows: TGTGCCAGCAGCCCGGGACAGGGGGCTGGAAACACCATATATTTT.

The V and J genes are TRBV25-1 and TRBJ1-2; 9 bases map to TRBD1. The ends lost 3 bases at V and 3 bases at J; junction bases unmatched: 8. This CDR3 spans 16 amino acids. Germline CDR1 reads MGHDK; CDR2 reads SYGVNS. The CDR3 is CASSEGTGGADYGYTF. CDR3 sequence (DNA): TGTGCCAGCAGTGAGGGCACAGGGGGCGCAGACTATGGCTACACCTTC.

The chain employs TRBV5-1 and TRBJ2-2; TRBD2 might be the D (6 bases). Germline loops: CDR1 SGHRS, CDR2 YFSETQ. V lost 0 bases and J lost 4, with 13 bases in between. This CDR3 has 16 residues. The CDR3 region has the DNA TGCGCCAGCAGCTTGGCCCAGTTAGCGGCCACCGGGGAGCTGTTTTTT. This translates into CASSLAQLAATGELFF.

This clone was detected only once. The chain employs TRBV29-1 and TRBJ1-2, with D perhaps TRBD1 (5 bases). Deletions cut 8 bases from V and 2 bases from J, with 12 bases between. Germline lookup yields CDR1 SQVTM and CDR2 ANQGSEA. The CDR3 sequence is 12 residues long. The DNA of the CDR3 is TGCAGCTCCGGAGGGGCGAACTATGGCTACACCTTC. It translates to CSSGGANYGYTF. Full variable domain (rest looked up from reference TRBV29-1 and TRBJ1-2): SAVISQKPSRDICQRGTSLTIQCQVDSQVTMMFWYRQQPGQSLTLIATANQGSEATYESGFVIDKFPISRPNLTFSTLTVSNMSPEDSSIYLCSSGGANYGYTFGSGTRLTVV.

V usage is TRBV18 and J usage is TRBJ1-2; no clear D gene. Trimming stripped 3 bases from V and 6 bases from J, with 11 bases between. Germline CDR1 and CDR2: KGHSH and LQKENI. This CDR3 is built from 13 residues. The CDR3 is CASSPGIQDGYTF. Here the CDR3 DNA reads TGTGCCAGCTCACCGGGCATTCAAGATGGCTACACCTTC.

This clone came up a few times. This chain connects TRBV11-1 to TRBJ2-7, with TRBD2 identical over 7 bases. Losses at the gene ends were 5 bases for V and 0 bases for J; bases not matched to a gene: 4. The CDR3 runs to 14 residues. Germline V lookup: CDR1 SGHAT, CDR2 FQDESV (reference sequence). CDR3 sequence reads: CASSPRGFSYEQYF. Written as DNA, the CDR3 is TGTGCCAGCAGCCCGCGGGGGTTCTCCTACGAGCAGTACTTC.

The sample holds a few counts of this clone. The J gene is TRBJ1-1, the V gene TRBV28; D possibly corresponds to TRBD1 (6 bases). CDR1 MDHEN and CDR2 SYDVKM come from the germline V gene. Trimming removed 5 bases at V and 1 base at J, with 17 bases between. This CDR3 is built from 16 residues. The CDR3 protein is CASSPPPPGQNTEAFF. Here the CDR3 DNA reads TGTGCCAGCAGTCCACCGCCCCCGGGACAGAACACTGAAGCTTTCTTT.

The chain recombines TRBV11-2 with TRBJ2-5; maybe TRBD2 (5 bases). Deletions cut 4 bases from V and 3 bases from J, with 15 bases between. CDR1 SGHAT and CDR2 FQNNGV come from the germline V gene. This CDR3 contains 15 residues. This CDR3 is CASSSLGELKETQYF. The CDR3 nucleotides are TGTGCCAGCAGCTCTCTCGGGGAACTCAAAGAGACCCAGTACTTC.

CDR3 in DNA: TGCAGCGTTGCTCTGACAGAGAATCAGCCCCAGCATTTT. Amino acid sequence: CSVALTENQPQHF. The V and J genes are TRBV29-1 and TRBJ1-5; D possibly corresponds to TRBD1 (5 bases). CDR1 SQVTM and CDR2 ANQGSEA come from the germline V gene. V was clipped by 4 bases and J by 4 bases, with 11 bases between them. CDR3 length: 13 residues.